The rows below give T cell receptor beta chains drawn from one sample of a study of blood T cell repertoires in COVID-19. Sequenced by immunoSEQ multiplex PCR; TCRdb stores in-frame clones only, minus some. The table has tens of thousands of clones, about 90% seen once. The sample consisted of peripheral blood. The receptor set was obtained from a human donor in a cohort sampled during active COVID-19. Both conserved end residues are part of each CDR3. A D gene is named only where the DNA matches it firmly. Expanded clones are given a class, and other clones once, few, many or no size at all.

clone size: -; D gene: TRBD2; J gene: TRBJ2-3; V gene: TRBV7-9; CDR3 protein: CASSLGGRAEAQYF; CDR3 DNA: TGTGCCAGCAGCTTAGGCGGGAGGGCCGAGGCGCAGTATTTT
clone size: -; D gene: TRBD1; J gene: TRBJ1-2; V gene: TRBV6-5; CDR3 protein: CASRGTGTNYGYTF; CDR3 DNA: TGTGCCAGCAGAGGGACAGGGACTAACTATGGCTACACCTTC
clone size: -; D gene: -; J gene: TRBJ2-5; V gene: TRBV28; CDR3 protein: CASSIWGHQETQYF; CDR3 DNA: TGTGCCAGCAGCATTTGGGGGCACCAAGAGACCCAGTACTTC
clone size: -; D gene: -; J gene: TRBJ2-7; V gene: TRBV10-3; CDR3 protein: CAISQTMLGYEQYF; CDR3 DNA: TGTGCCATCAGTCAGACTATGCTGGGGTACGAGCAGTACTTC
clone size: -; D gene: TRBD2; J gene: TRBJ2-7; V gene: TRBV20-1; CDR3 protein: CSASELPGTSAYEQYF; CDR3 DNA: TGCAGTGCTAGTGAACTCCCCGGGACTAGCGCATACGAGCAGTACTTC
clone size: -; D gene: -; J gene: TRBJ2-1; V gene: TRBV28; CDR3 protein: CASSPLEAGEQFF; CDR3 DNA: TGTGCCAGCAGTCCTCTTGAGGCTGGTGAGCAGTTCTTC
clone size: few; D gene: TRBD2; J gene: TRBJ2-7; V gene: TRBV5-1; CDR3 protein: CASSFGLAGYEQYF; CDR3 DNA: TGCGCCAGCAGCTTTGGACTAGCGGGCTACGAGCAGTACTTC
clone size: -; D gene: -; J gene: TRBJ2-7; V gene: TRBV6-5; CDR3 protein: CASSFDRKTYEQYF; CDR3 DNA: TGTGCCAGCAGCTTCGACAGGAAGACCTACGAGCAGTACTTC
clone size: -; D gene: TRBD1; J gene: TRBJ2-5; V gene: TRBV9; CDR3 protein: CASSVGTTGGETQYF; CDR3 DNA: TGTGCCAGCAGCGTAGGGACTACAGGGGGGGAGACCCAGTACTTC
clone size: -; D gene: -; J gene: TRBJ2-7; V gene: TRBV28; CDR3 protein: CASSLTSFYEQYF; CDR3 DNA: TGTGCCAGCAGCCTCACTTCCTTCTACGAGCAGTACTTC
clone size: -; D gene: -; J gene: TRBJ2-7; V gene: TRBV5-1; CDR3 protein: CASNEAHEQYF; CDR3 DNA: TGCGCCAGCAACGAAGCCCACGAGCAGTACTTC
clone size: -; D gene: TRBD2; J gene: TRBJ2-5; V gene: TRBV7-6; CDR3 protein: CASSLGGGGIQETQYF; CDR3 DNA: TGTGCCAGCAGCTTAGGTGGCGGGGGGATCCAAGAGACCCAGTACTTC
clone size: -; D gene: -; J gene: TRBJ2-7; V gene: TRBV2; CDR3 protein: CASNDWTAASYEQYF; CDR3 DNA: TGTGCCAGCAATGACTGGACAGCTGCATCCTACGAGCAGTACTTC
clone size: -; D gene: -; J gene: TRBJ1-4; V gene: TRBV30; CDR3 protein: CAWSDGVREKLFF; CDR3 DNA: TGTGCCTGGAGTGATGGAGTTCGGGAAAAACTGTTTTTT
clone size: -; D gene: TRBD1; J gene: TRBJ1-5; V gene: TRBV24-1; CDR3 protein: CATSDSIDRGGPQHF; CDR3 DNA: TGTGCCACCAGTGATTCCATTGACAGGGGCGGGCCCCAGCATTTT
clone size: -; D gene: TRBD2; J gene: TRBJ2-7; V gene: TRBV6-4; CDR3 protein: CASSELAGVGEQYF; CDR3 DNA: TGTGCCAGCAGTGAACTAGCGGGAGTCGGCGAGCAGTACTTC
clone size: -; D gene: -; J gene: TRBJ2-6; V gene: TRBV6-1; CDR3 protein: CASGGRRDSGANVLTF; CDR3 DNA: TGTGCCAGCGGTGGCAGGAGGGACTCTGGGGCCAACGTCCTGACTTTC
clone size: -; D gene: -; J gene: TRBJ2-6; V gene: TRBV6-2/TRBV6-3; CDR3 protein: CASSYDKTRDTSGANVLTF; CDR3 DNA: TGTGCCAGCAGTTACGATAAGACACGCGACACCTCTGGGGCCAACGTCCTGACTTTC
clone size: -; D gene: -; J gene: TRBJ2-2; V gene: TRBV6-5; CDR3 protein: CASSQSVTGTGELFF; CDR3 DNA: TGTGCCAGCAGCCAATCGGTCACAGGGACAGGGGAGCTGTTTTTT
clone size: -; D gene: TRBD2; J gene: TRBJ2-3; V gene: TRBV6-2/TRBV6-3; CDR3 protein: CASSYWTSGTTDTQYF; CDR3 DNA: TGTGCCAGCAGTTACTGGACTAGCGGAACCACAGATACGCAGTATTTT
clone size: once; D gene: -; J gene: TRBJ2-5; V gene: TRBV19; CDR3 protein: CASRGTSETQYF; CDR3 DNA: TGTGCCAGTAGGGGGACTTCGGAGACCCAGTACTTC
clone size: -; D gene: -; J gene: TRBJ1-2; V gene: TRBV6-6; CDR3 protein: CASSTTGILYGYTF; CDR3 DNA: TGTGCCAGCAGTACCACAGGGATTCTCTATGGCTACACCTTC
clone size: -; D gene: -; J gene: TRBJ1-1; V gene: TRBV2; CDR3 protein: CASSVEGGRTEAFF; CDR3 DNA: TGTGCCAGCAGTGTGGAGGGGGGGAGGACTGAAGCTTTCTTT
clone size: few; D gene: TRBD2; J gene: TRBJ2-1; V gene: TRBV19; CDR3 protein: CASSKGTSLTIEQFF; CDR3 DNA: TGTGCCAGTAGTAAAGGGACTAGCCTAACAATTGAGCAGTTCTTC
clone size: few; D gene: -; J gene: TRBJ2-1; V gene: TRBV29-1; CDR3 protein: CSVPQYNEQFF; CDR3 DNA: TGCAGCGTTCCCCAGTACAATGAGCAGTTCTTC
clone size: -; D gene: -; J gene: TRBJ2-5; V gene: TRBV5-1; CDR3 protein: CASSLGPGQETQYF; CDR3 DNA: TGCGCCAGCAGCTTGGGCCCAGGGCAAGAGACCCAGTACTTC
clone size: -; D gene: -; J gene: TRBJ2-1; V gene: TRBV6-2/TRBV6-3; CDR3 protein: CASSYGGYNEQFF; CDR3 DNA: TGTGCCAGCAGTTATGGGGGGTACAATGAGCAGTTCTTC
clone size: -; D gene: TRBD1; J gene: TRBJ2-3; V gene: TRBV7-8; CDR3 protein: CASSTPMGTGTGDTQYF; CDR3 DNA: TGTGCCAGCAGCACCCCTATGGGGACAGGTACTGGAGATACGCAGTATTTT
clone size: -; D gene: -; J gene: TRBJ1-1; V gene: TRBV28; CDR3 protein: CASRRGNTEAFF; CDR3 DNA: TGTGCCAGCAGAAGGGGAAACACTGAAGCTTTCTTT